This T cell receptor (beta chain) is drawn from a study of shared clonotypes between healthy human individuals. This clone was recorded only once. Its antigen is unknown. Germline-derived CDR1 and CDR2 are SGHDT and YYEEEE. Trimming left V 0 bases short and J 6 bases short, with 7 bases between. The CDR3 sequence is 13 residues long. Study-level results: Represented genetic and exposure-history diversity was restricted by having few donors.

Measured with immunoSEQ multiplex PCR; TCRdb has only the in-frame clones, and not every one. The sample holds hundreds of thousands of clones, about nine tenths seen once. The source is a man aged 18-30 years in good health. The specimen sequenced was memory CD8+ T cells sorted from blood. This sample's subset: CD45RO+ cells pooled with CCR7-negative TemRA cells. This chain joins TRBV5-6 and TRBJ2-1; possible D gene TRBD2, 5 bases. Written as DNA, the CDR3 is TGTGCCAGCAGCTTGGTGGGGAGCAATGAGCAGTTCTTC. Its translation is CASSLVGSNEQFF.